This T cell receptor beta chain was obtained from a study of cytomegalovirus exposure and HLA in healthy donors. The study, taken as a whole, reports: It is likely that the observed cluster of highly shared sequence variants was a sequencing artifact.

The germline CDR1 and CDR2 sequences are SGDLS and YYNGEE. V gave up 0 bases and J gave up 0 bases, with 25 bases separating them. This CDR3 is 21 amino acids long. PCR primers comprised 60 Vbeta and 13 Jbeta primers. TCRdb's copy holds only in-frame clones and misses some; the assay was immunoSEQ multiplex PCR. This table has fewer than 150,000 clones, less than 85% appearing once. About this clone: Its antigen is still unknown.

The sample consisted of PBMCs. The sequence was collected from a man in his forties or fifties in good health and CMV-seropositive. J is TRBJ1-5 and V is TRBV9; D ambiguous. The CDR3 sequence: CASSVGSLEGWSLYSNQPQHF. The CDR3, as DNA: TGTGCCAGCAGCGTAGGGAGCCTGGAGGGATGGTCTCTCTATAGCAATCAGCCCCAGCATTTT.